These 24 T cell receptor beta chains were sequenced from one sample in a study of long-term antiretroviral therapy in people with HIV. Sequencing used immunoSEQ v3.0 at survey level. Sequencing used immunoSEQ multiplex PCR; TCRdb keeps in-frame clones, though not all of them. Here the sample spans approximately 25,000 clones, approximately 82% being singletons. The material sequenced was unsorted PBMCs, taken 3 years after starting antiretroviral therapy. All receptors derive from a man aged 50 or older with HIV.

The table lists this clone with a few counts. V and J are TRBV7-2 and TRBJ2-6; perhaps TRBD1 as D (6 bases). CDR1 and CDR2 (germline): SGHTA, FQGNSA. V lost 5 bases to trimming and J lost 4 bases, with 12 bases between them. The CDR3 is 15 residues long. The CDR3 here is CASSRTGSGANVLTF. CDR3 coding DNA: TGTGCCAGCAGCCGTACAGGGAGCGGGGCCAACGTCCTGACTTTC.

The V and J genes are TRBV5-1 and TRBJ2-1, with D possibly TRBD1 on 7 matching bases. Germline CDR1 reads SGHRS; CDR2 reads YFSETQ. The CDR3 spans 15 residues. Trimming removed 3 bases from V and 7 bases from J, with 17 bases in between. CDR3 amino acids: CASSSSGGTANEQFF. Here the CDR3 DNA reads TGCGCCAGCAGCTCCTCAGGGGGGACCGCAAATGAGCAGTTCTTC.

Only a few counts were recorded for this clone. CDR3 sequence: CASSRTGGRQPQHF. CDR3 nucleotides: TGTGCCAGCAGTCGGACAGGGGGCAGACAGCCCCAGCATTTT. This sequence joins TRBV2 and TRBJ1-5; TRBD1 matches at 11 bases. The CDR3 is 14 residues long. Per germline, CDR1 SNHLY and CDR2 FYNNEI. V dropped 5 bases and J dropped 7; count of bases not matched to a gene: 4.

The chain uses TRBV7-8 and TRBJ2-1; 8 bases map to TRBD2. The CDR3 has 17 amino acids. Germline trimming cut 3 bases from V and 0 bases from J; bases unmatched to any gene: 7. In germline, CDR1 is SGHVS, CDR2 FQNEAQ. The CDR3 is CASSFRGGESSYNEQFF. For the CDR3, the DNA is TGTGCCAGCAGCTTCCGGGGGGGTGAGAGCTCCTACAATGAGCAGTTCTTC.

This clone was detected only a few times. The chain employs TRBV15 and TRBJ2-7; a weak D match, TRBD2 (6 bases). Per germline, CDR1 LNHNV and CDR2 YYDKDF (reference sequence). V lost 5 bases and J 5 bases, leaving 22 bases between the germline ends. This CDR3 region has 16 residues. CDR3 in amino acids: CATSEGLGREADEQYF. The CDR3 nucleotides are TGTGCCACCAGCGAGGGGCTGGGCAGGGAGGCAGACGAGCAGTACTTC.

The V gene is TRBV27, the J gene TRBJ1-2; TRBD1 might be the D (6 bases). CDR1 MNHEY and CDR2 SMNVEV come from the germline V gene (reference sequence). The CDR3 spans 13 residues. V shed 4 bases and J shed 4 bases, with 10 bases lying between them. This CDR3 reads CASSSRGAYGYTF. The CDR3 region has the DNA TGTGCCAGCAGTTCTCGGGGGGCCTATGGCTACACCTTC.

This clone appeared once. V gene TRBV7-2 combines with J gene TRBJ2-1; either TRBD1 or TRBD2 may supply D (5 bases each). The CDR3 sequence is 14 residues long. The V gene's germline CDR1 is SGHTA and CDR2 FQGNSA. The germline V and J ends were trimmed by 3 bases and 8 bases, with 14 bases remaining between them. The CDR3 reads CASSFYRGEDEQFF. CDR3 DNA sequence: TGTGCCAGCAGCTTCTATAGGGGAGAGGATGAGCAGTTCTTC.

J is TRBJ2-5 and V is TRBV7-8; 7 nucleotides line up with TRBD1. CDR3 length equals 19 residues. CDR1 and CDR2 from the germline V gene are SGHVS and FQNEAQ. Trimming cost V 7 bases and J 4 bases; bases outside gene matches: 24. DNA of the CDR3: TGTGCCAGCATATTTGCCCCCACTTGGGACAGTGTGGAAGGAGAGACCCAGTACTTC. As protein: CASIFAPTWDSVEGETQYF.

This sequence joins TRBV6-5 and TRBJ1-5; D might be TRBD1 (5 bases). Germline CDR1 and CDR2: MNHEY and SVGAGI. V lost 5 bases to trimming and J lost 2 bases, with 13 bases between them. CDR3 size: 15 residues. The CDR3 DNA is TGTGCCAGCAGTCTCGGGGGATCCGGCAATCAGCCCCAGCATTTT. As protein: CASSLGGSGNQPQHF.

This clone was recorded once. V is TRBV27 and J is TRBJ2-3, with TRBD1 identical over 11 bases. V was pared by 3 bases and J by 5 bases, with 10 bases of the junction left unmatched. There are 17 residues in the CDR3. Germline lookup yields CDR1 MNHEY and CDR2 SMNVEV (reference sequence). DNA for the CDR3: TGTGCCAGCAGTTTTGGGCGAGGACAGGGGGCCGGAGATACGCAGTATTTT. This encodes CASSFGRGQGAGDTQYF.

The chain carries TRBV19 and TRBJ2-4, with TRBD1 matching over 10 bases. V shed 4 bases and J 0 bases; nucleotides not matched to a gene: 6. From germline, CDR1 is LNHDA and CDR2 SQIVND (reference sequence). This CDR3 spans 17 amino acids. CDR3 sequence (DNA): TGTGCCAGTAGTAGGGGACAGGGGACCCTAGCCAAAAACATTCAGTACTTC. Its translation: CASSRGQGTLAKNIQYF. The full variable domain, its missing parts supplied by reference TRBV19 and TRBJ2-4, is DGGITQSPKYLFRKEGQNVTLSCEQNLNHDAMYWYRQDPGQGLRLIYYSQIVNDFQKGDIAEGYSVSREKKESFPLTVTSAQKNPTAFYLCASSRGQGTLAKNIQYFGAGTRLSVL.

This clone was seen just once. This chain connects TRBV7-8 to TRBJ1-1; no definite D call. This CDR3 comprises 13 residues. V lost 6 bases and J 0 bases, leaving 8 bases between the germline ends. Germline-derived CDR1 and CDR2 are SGHVS and FQNEAQ. The CDR3 DNA sequence: TGTGCCAGCAGTCAGAGACTGAACACTGAAGCTTTCTTT. This codes for CASSQRLNTEAFF.

Only one count was recorded for this clone. The CDR3 bases are TGTGCCAGCAGTTTGGCCTTAGACAGGGTGAACACTGAAGCTTTCTTT. Residues: CASSLALDRVNTEAFF. The chain couples TRBV27 to TRBJ1-1; 7 bases align to TRBD1. Per the germline V gene, CDR1 is MNHEY and CDR2 is SMNVEV (reference sequence). Trimming cost V 3 bases and J 0 bases; bases outside gene matches: 7. CDR3 length: 16 residues.

The rearrangement uses TRBV28 and TRBJ2-7; D assignment may be TRBD1 or TRBD2 (7 bases each). There are 16 residues in the CDR3. Deletions cut 5 bases from V and 5 bases from J, with 22 bases between. Germline loops: CDR1 MDHEN, CDR2 SYDVKM. CDR3 sequence reads: CASSTSDRDSRDEQYF. The CDR3 DNA reads as TGTGCCAGCAGTACTAGCGACAGGGACTCACGGGACGAGCAGTACTTC. The full variable domain, with the rest looked up from reference TRBV28 and TRBJ2-7, is DVKVTQSSRYLVKRTGEKVFLECVQDMDHENMFWYRQDPGLGLRLIYFSYDVKMKEKGDIPEGYSVSREKKERFSLILESASTNQTSMYLCASSTSDRDSRDEQYFGPGTRLTVT.

This sequence joins TRBV5-8 and TRBJ1-2, with D perhaps matching TRBD1 (5 bases). This CDR3 contains 13 residues. Germline V lookup: CDR1 SGHTS, CDR2 YDEGEE. With 0 bases removed from V and 14 bases from J, the gap between germline ends came to 17 bases. CDR3 coding DNA: TGTGCCAGCAGCTTGGCAATCGACAGTGCTAAGACCTTC. It specifies CASSLAIDSAKTF.

This chain connects TRBV18 to TRBJ1-5; possible D gene TRBD1, 5 bases. Trimming took 2 bases from V and 1 from J, leaving 9 bases between them. The CDR3 sequence is 15 residues long. Germline lookup yields CDR1 KGHSH and CDR2 LQKENI. This CDR3 is CASSPGGVSNQPQHF. The CDR3 DNA sequence: TGTGCCAGCTCACCAGGGGGGGTCAGCAATCAGCCCCAGCATTTT.

The rearrangement joins TRBV5-6 to TRBJ2-1; 12 bases map to TRBD2. V dropped 0 bases and J dropped 9; count of bases not matched to a gene: 4. In germline, CDR1 is SGHDT, CDR2 YYEEEE. CDR3 length equals 15 residues. The CDR3 region has the DNA TGTGCCAGCAGCTTGGGACTAGCGGGAGTATCTGAGCAGTTCTTC. Its translation is CASSLGLAGVSEQFF.

This chain connects TRBV18 to TRBJ1-1, with D unresolved. CDR1 is KGHSH and CDR2 is LQKENI in the germline V gene. The V and J ends lost 2 bases and 1 base respectively, with 8 bases between them. The CDR3 length is 14 residues. CDR3 bases: TGTGCCAGCTCACCAACAAGGGCGAACACTGAAGCTTTCTTT. Translated, it gives CASSPTRANTEAFF.

This chain links TRBV7-8 with TRBJ2-5; 13 bases match TRBD2. Germline CDR1 reads SGHVS; CDR2 reads FQNEAQ. The CDR3 is 15 amino acids. With V trimmed by 4 bases and J by 6 bases, 5 bases remained unmatched. The CDR3: CASSSGGTSGKTQYF. The CDR3 DNA reads as TGTGCCAGCAGCTCTGGGGGGACTAGCGGGAAGACCCAGTACTTC.

The CDR3 DNA is TGTGCCAGCAGCTTCTTGGGACAGGGAACTTTCTTT. Its protein is CASSFLGQGTFF. V is TRBV7-8 and J is TRBJ1-1; 9 nucleotides align to TRBD1. Germline lookup yields CDR1 SGHVS and CDR2 FQNEAQ. The CDR3 is made up of 12 amino acids. Trimming at V came to 3 bases and at J to 12 bases, leaving 5 bases not matched to a gene.

V usage is TRBV30 and J usage is TRBJ2-7; 9 bases align to TRBD2. Germline-derived CDR1 and CDR2 are GTSNPN and SVGIG (reference sequence). Unmatched junction bases numbered 6, after V lost 0 bases and J lost 9 bases. The CDR3 length is 13 residues. CDR3 sequence: CAWSVRLREGQYF. The CDR3 DNA follows: TGTGCCTGGAGTGTACGTCTGCGGGAGGGGCAGTACTTC.

The V call is TRBV10-3, the J call TRBJ2-7; 8 bases fit TRBD2. The length of the CDR3 is 12 residues. The junction had 9 bases not matched to a gene; V was cut back by 11 bases and J by 6 bases. Germline CDR1 and CDR2: ENHRY and SYGVKD. The DNA of the CDR3 is TGTGCCGCGGGGGGCTCTAAGAGCGAGCAGTACTTC. Translating gives CAAGGSKSEQYF.

The chain carries TRBV6-5 and TRBJ2-2; tentatively, D is TRBD2 (5 bases). The germline V gene has CDR1 MNHEY and CDR2 SVGAGI. V lost 7 bases, J lost 7 bases, and 13 bases lay in between. The CDR3 runs 13 residues. The CDR3 DNA reads TGTGCCAGCAAGCCGGGGATGCTCGGGGAGCTGTTTTTT. Translation: CASKPGMLGELFF.

This clone was seen only once. This chain joins TRBV7-9 and TRBJ2-3, with 7 bases fitting TRBD1. CDR3 size: 14 residues. Germline V lookup: CDR1 SEHNR, CDR2 FQNEAQ (reference sequence). After removal of 4 bases from V and 6 bases from J, the junction contained 7 bases not matched to a gene. The CDR3 DNA sequence: TGTGCCAGCAGCTCTACACAGGGGCGGGATACGCAGTATTTT. Its protein is CASSSTQGRDTQYF.